These 23 T cell receptor beta chains were sequenced from one sample in a study of cytomegalovirus exposure and HLA in healthy donors (dated by TCRdb to 2015 to 2018). The protocol used for the library was the immunoSEQ multiplex PCR assay. For the multiplex PCR, a mixture combining 60 forward primers for TCR Vbeta segments and 13 reverse primers for TCR Jbeta segments was used. The immuneACCESS repertoire file appears here via TCRdb, limited to in-frame rearrangements. These files lack a portion of the clones; in checked studies, under half of the deficit traces to unresolved V genes, and the cause of the others is not known. Here the sample has roughly 140,000 clones; around 79% occur a single time. Clones ranked in the top ten supply 3% to 4% of the sample. Sample: PBMCs. Receptor source: a human donor in good health.

The CDR3 here is CASSWTSRDHEQYF. Written as DNA, the CDR3 is TGTGCCAGCAGCTGGACTTCTCGAGATCACGAGCAGTACTTC. The chain is built from TRBV7-8 and TRBJ2-7, with D perhaps matching TRBD2 (5 bases). Germline CDR1 SGHVS, CDR2 FQNEAQ. Deletions cut 4 bases from V and 5 bases from J, with 15 bases between. The CDR3 length is 14 residues.

This clone showed up just a few times. This sequence joins TRBV5-1 and TRBJ2-2; 7 bases map to TRBD2. V dropped 7 bases and J dropped 0; count of bases not matched to a gene: 15. CDR1 is SGHRS and CDR2 is YFSETQ in the germline V gene. The CDR3 is 18 residues long. CDR3: CASGIVGDYETNTGELFF. CDR3 DNA: TGCGCCAGCGGCATAGTTGGGGACTATGAAACGAACACCGGGGAGCTGTTTTTT. Based on the CDR3 plus reference TRBV5-1 and TRBJ2-2, the full variable domain is KAGVTQTPRYLIKTRGQQVTLSCSPISGHRSVSWYQQTPGQGLQFLFEYFSETQRNKGNFPGRFSGRQFSNSRSEMNVSTLELGDSALYLCASGIVGDYETNTGELFFGEGSRLTVL.

The gene calls are TRBV6-1 and TRBJ1-2; D unclear. CDR1 and CDR2 from the germline V gene are MNHNS and SASEGT. With 0 bases removed from V and 4 bases from J, the gap between germline ends came to 6 bases. This CDR3 comprises 13 residues. Here the CDR3 reads CASSEADTYGYTF. CDR3 coding DNA: TGTGCCAGCAGTGAAGCAGACACCTATGGCTACACCTTC.

This clone came up once. The rearrangement joins TRBV9 to TRBJ1-2; D ambiguous. Germline lookup yields CDR1 SGDLS and CDR2 YYNGEE. V gave up 6 bases and J gave up 4 bases, with 22 bases separating them. The CDR3 runs to 16 residues. Here the CDR3 reads CASIRGMADEIYGYTF. As DNA, the CDR3 is TGTGCCAGCATACGCGGCATGGCAGACGAAATCTATGGCTACACCTTC. The variable domain in full, with the rest retrieved from reference TRBV9 and TRBJ1-2, is DSGVTQTPKHLITATGQRVTLRCSPRSGDLSVYWYQQSLDQGLQFLIQYYNGEERAKGNILERFSAQQFPDLHSELNLSSLELGDSALYFCASIRGMADEIYGYTFGSGTRLTVV.

The V and J genes are TRBV15 and TRBJ2-7; D ambiguous. The ends were cut back, 0 bases at V and 5 bases at J, with 11 bases in the middle. CDR3 length: 14 residues. The germline gives CDR1 LNHNV, CDR2 YYDKDF (reference sequence). The CDR3 spells CATSRDSAVNEQYF. DNA for the CDR3: TGTGCCACCAGCAGAGATTCGGCGGTGAACGAGCAGTACTTC.

J is TRBJ2-7 and V is TRBV7-2, with 14 bases identical to TRBD2. CDR1 is SGHTA and CDR2 is FQGNSA in the germline V gene. CDR3 length: 16 amino acids. The V gene end was trimmed by 4 bases and the J gene end by 7 bases; junction bases not matched to a gene: 9. The CDR3 spells CASSSRTSGGLLEQYF. The CDR3 coding sequence is TGTGCCAGCAGCTCGCGGACTAGCGGGGGGTTGTTGGAGCAGTACTTC.

The rearrangement uses TRBV13 and TRBJ1-2; D is uncertain. The CDR3 has 16 amino acids. Germline V gives CDR1 PRHDT, CDR2 FYEKMQ (reference sequence). The V and J ends lost 1 base and 1 base respectively, with 13 bases between them. As DNA, the CDR3 is TGTGCCAGCAGCTTAGAGCGGAGATACATTAACTATGGCTACACCTTC. It specifies CASSLERRYINYGYTF.

The chain couples TRBV6-6 to TRBJ2-1; perhaps TRBD2 as D (7 bases). Trimming left V 0 bases short and J 13 bases short, with 19 bases between. The germline V gene has CDR1 MNHNY and CDR2 SVGAGI (reference sequence). The length of the CDR3 is 15 residues. The CDR3 loop reads CASSYSGGRGGRQFF. CDR3 sequence (DNA): TGTGCCAGCAGTTACTCTGGCGGGAGAGGGGGTAGACAGTTCTTC.

This chain links TRBV27 with TRBJ2-1, with 11 bases lining up with TRBD2. The junction had 3 bases not matched to a gene; V was cut back by 3 bases and J by 5 bases. The CDR3 covers 15 residues. Germline assignment: CDR1 MNHEY and CDR2 SMNVEV (reference sequence). CDR3 region: CASSFSGRADNEQFF. CDR3 sequence (DNA): TGTGCCAGCAGTTTTAGCGGGAGGGCCGACAATGAGCAGTTCTTC.

To note about this clone: One end of the junction varies from germline; a read error may be responsible. The chain links TRBV7-7 to TRBJ2-7, with 10 bases matching TRBD2. In germline, CDR1 is SSHAT, CDR2 FNYEAQ (reference sequence). This CDR3 is 20 amino acids long. The CDR3 loop reads CASSFGRRPRTSGVTFLQYF. In DNA, the CDR3 is TGTGCTAGCAGCTTCGGACGGAGACCAAGGACTAGCGGTGTGACGTTCTTGCAGTACTTC.

This clone was counted once. CDR3 in amino acids: CASRGQGSNQPQHF. The CDR3 DNA reads TGTGCCAGCAGAGGACAGGGTAGCAATCAGCCCCAGCATTTT. This rearrangement joins TRBV6-1 to TRBJ1-5; 8 bases match TRBD1. Germline loops: CDR1 MNHNS, CDR2 SASEGT. V dropped 6 bases and J dropped 0; count of bases not matched to a gene: 1. CDR3 length: 14 amino acids.

Here the CDR3 DNA reads TGTGCCAGTAGTAGATCAAGAGACGGAGGGGAAAAACTGTTTTTT. This translates into CASSRSRDGGEKLFF. V gene TRBV19 combines with J gene TRBJ1-4, with D uncertain. The CDR3 contains 15 residues. The V gene's germline CDR1 is LNHDA and CDR2 SQIVND (reference sequence). V was cut by 4 bases and J by 8 bases, with 17 bases left in between.

The gene calls are TRBV6-5 and TRBJ1-5, with D unresolved. V was clipped by 7 bases and J by 9 bases, with 22 bases between them. Per the germline V gene, CDR1 is MNHEY and CDR2 is SVGAGI. The CDR3 has 15 residues. CDR3 region: CASTETTAANGPQHF. The CDR3 DNA reads TGTGCCAGCACCGAAACCACAGCAGCTAATGGGCCCCAGCATTTT.

This chain connects TRBV10-1 to TRBJ2-7, with D hard to call. The ends were cut back, 3 bases at V and 2 bases at J, with 14 bases in the middle. In germline, CDR1 is WNHNN, CDR2 SYGVQD (reference sequence). There are 15 residues in the CDR3. This CDR3 reads CASSDSSVNPYEQYF. As DNA, the CDR3 is TGCGCCAGCAGTGATAGTTCGGTCAACCCCTACGAGCAGTACTTC.

The rearrangement uses TRBV6-5 and TRBJ2-1, with 13 bases identical to TRBD2. The J segment lost 9 bases and the V segment lost 6 bases, leaving 8 bases of the junction unmatched. CDR3 length equals 15 residues. CDR1 MNHEY and CDR2 SVGAGI come from the germline V gene. Written as DNA, the CDR3 is TGTGCCAGCAGAAAACTAGCGGGGGGGCTGGGTGAGCAGTTCTTC. This encodes CASRKLAGGLGEQFF.

The V call is TRBV30, the J call TRBJ1-4; 7 nucleotides line up with TRBD1. This CDR3 is built from 16 residues. V lost 2 bases and J lost 0; bases outside the gene matches: 6. Germline V gene lookup returns CDR1 GTSNPN and CDR2 SVGIG (reference sequence). CDR3 protein: CAWSPPGTATNEKLFF. The CDR3 DNA sequence: TGTGCCTGGAGTCCCCCGGGGACAGCAACTAATGAAAAACTGTTTTTT.

The CDR3, as DNA: TGCGCCAGCAGCTTACTCGGACTAGCGGGGGCCGGACTCACAGATACGCAGTATTTT. Its protein is CASSLLGLAGAGLTDTQYF. V is TRBV5-1 and J is TRBJ2-3; 13 bases align to TRBD2. Germline-derived CDR1 and CDR2 are SGHRS and YFSETQ. This CDR3 spans 19 amino acids. Trimming at V came to 2 bases and at J to 2 bases, leaving 11 bases not matched to a gene.

In this sample, this clone turned up once. The rearrangement links TRBV15 to TRBJ2-5; 11 bases are a match to TRBD1. V lost 1 base to trimming and J lost 2 bases; unmatched junction nucleotides: 6. Germline CDR1 and CDR2: LNHNV and YYDKDF (reference sequence). CDR3 length: 17 residues. Here the CDR3 DNA reads TGTGCCACCAGCAGAGGTTGGGGGACAGGGGGGCAAGAGACCCAGTACTTC. This translates into CATSRGWGTGGQETQYF.

The V call is TRBV18, the J call TRBJ1-1; D may be TRBD1 (6 bases). This CDR3 spans 16 amino acids. The germline V gene has CDR1 KGHSH and CDR2 LQKENI. V lost 0 bases and J lost 0, with 11 bases in between. The CDR3 sequence is CASSPPLGQMNTEAFF. CDR3 DNA sequence: TGTGCCAGCTCACCACCTCTAGGACAGATGAACACTGAAGCTTTCTTT. The whole variable domain, filled in from reference TRBV18 and TRBJ1-1, reads NAGVMQNPRHLVRRRGQEARLRCSPMKGHSHVYWYRQLPEEGLKFMVYLQKENIIDESGMPKERFSAEFPKEGPSILRIQQVVRGDSAAYFCASSPPLGQMNTEAFFGQGTRLTVV.

This clone was seen a single time. The chain's CDR3 is CASRNRGGDEKLFF. The CDR3 nucleotides are TGTGCCAGTCGGAACAGGGGCGGAGATGAAAAACTGTTTTTT. The chain is built from TRBV19 and TRBJ1-4, with 7 nucleotides matching TRBD1. V lost 8 bases, J lost 6 bases, and 9 bases stayed unmatched. The CDR3 extends over 14 amino acids. Per germline, CDR1 LNHDA and CDR2 SQIVND (reference sequence).

The chain employs TRBV9 and TRBJ2-3; D possibly corresponds to TRBD2 (6 bases). V was clipped by 1 base and J by 0 bases, with 12 bases between them. The CDR3 loop spans 16 amino acids. Germline V gene data show CDR1 as SGDLS and CDR2 as YYNGEE. In DNA, the CDR3 is TGTGCCAGCAGCGTAAAGGCGGGACCTAGCACAGATACGCAGTATTTT. As protein: CASSVKAGPSTDTQYF.

The chain combines TRBV28 with TRBJ1-2, with 9 bases lining up with TRBD1. V trimming: 2 bases; J trimming: 5 bases; junction bases outside the gene matches: 6. The CDR3 extends over 15 amino acids. Germline V gives CDR1 MDHEN, CDR2 SYDVKM. CDR3 sequence: CASSLLTGGGYGYTF. The CDR3 bases are TGTGCCAGCAGTTTACTTACAGGGGGCGGTTATGGCTACACCTTC.

The rearrangement joins TRBV6-5 to TRBJ2-1; TRBD2 matches at 11 bases. This CDR3 region has 15 residues. J lost 4 bases, V lost 6 bases, and 5 bases had no gene match. Germline-derived CDR1 and CDR2 are MNHEY and SVGAGI. This chain's CDR3 is CASSRTSGPYNEQFF. The DNA for the CDR3 is TGTGCCAGCAGCAGGACTAGCGGGCCTTACAATGAGCAGTTCTTC.